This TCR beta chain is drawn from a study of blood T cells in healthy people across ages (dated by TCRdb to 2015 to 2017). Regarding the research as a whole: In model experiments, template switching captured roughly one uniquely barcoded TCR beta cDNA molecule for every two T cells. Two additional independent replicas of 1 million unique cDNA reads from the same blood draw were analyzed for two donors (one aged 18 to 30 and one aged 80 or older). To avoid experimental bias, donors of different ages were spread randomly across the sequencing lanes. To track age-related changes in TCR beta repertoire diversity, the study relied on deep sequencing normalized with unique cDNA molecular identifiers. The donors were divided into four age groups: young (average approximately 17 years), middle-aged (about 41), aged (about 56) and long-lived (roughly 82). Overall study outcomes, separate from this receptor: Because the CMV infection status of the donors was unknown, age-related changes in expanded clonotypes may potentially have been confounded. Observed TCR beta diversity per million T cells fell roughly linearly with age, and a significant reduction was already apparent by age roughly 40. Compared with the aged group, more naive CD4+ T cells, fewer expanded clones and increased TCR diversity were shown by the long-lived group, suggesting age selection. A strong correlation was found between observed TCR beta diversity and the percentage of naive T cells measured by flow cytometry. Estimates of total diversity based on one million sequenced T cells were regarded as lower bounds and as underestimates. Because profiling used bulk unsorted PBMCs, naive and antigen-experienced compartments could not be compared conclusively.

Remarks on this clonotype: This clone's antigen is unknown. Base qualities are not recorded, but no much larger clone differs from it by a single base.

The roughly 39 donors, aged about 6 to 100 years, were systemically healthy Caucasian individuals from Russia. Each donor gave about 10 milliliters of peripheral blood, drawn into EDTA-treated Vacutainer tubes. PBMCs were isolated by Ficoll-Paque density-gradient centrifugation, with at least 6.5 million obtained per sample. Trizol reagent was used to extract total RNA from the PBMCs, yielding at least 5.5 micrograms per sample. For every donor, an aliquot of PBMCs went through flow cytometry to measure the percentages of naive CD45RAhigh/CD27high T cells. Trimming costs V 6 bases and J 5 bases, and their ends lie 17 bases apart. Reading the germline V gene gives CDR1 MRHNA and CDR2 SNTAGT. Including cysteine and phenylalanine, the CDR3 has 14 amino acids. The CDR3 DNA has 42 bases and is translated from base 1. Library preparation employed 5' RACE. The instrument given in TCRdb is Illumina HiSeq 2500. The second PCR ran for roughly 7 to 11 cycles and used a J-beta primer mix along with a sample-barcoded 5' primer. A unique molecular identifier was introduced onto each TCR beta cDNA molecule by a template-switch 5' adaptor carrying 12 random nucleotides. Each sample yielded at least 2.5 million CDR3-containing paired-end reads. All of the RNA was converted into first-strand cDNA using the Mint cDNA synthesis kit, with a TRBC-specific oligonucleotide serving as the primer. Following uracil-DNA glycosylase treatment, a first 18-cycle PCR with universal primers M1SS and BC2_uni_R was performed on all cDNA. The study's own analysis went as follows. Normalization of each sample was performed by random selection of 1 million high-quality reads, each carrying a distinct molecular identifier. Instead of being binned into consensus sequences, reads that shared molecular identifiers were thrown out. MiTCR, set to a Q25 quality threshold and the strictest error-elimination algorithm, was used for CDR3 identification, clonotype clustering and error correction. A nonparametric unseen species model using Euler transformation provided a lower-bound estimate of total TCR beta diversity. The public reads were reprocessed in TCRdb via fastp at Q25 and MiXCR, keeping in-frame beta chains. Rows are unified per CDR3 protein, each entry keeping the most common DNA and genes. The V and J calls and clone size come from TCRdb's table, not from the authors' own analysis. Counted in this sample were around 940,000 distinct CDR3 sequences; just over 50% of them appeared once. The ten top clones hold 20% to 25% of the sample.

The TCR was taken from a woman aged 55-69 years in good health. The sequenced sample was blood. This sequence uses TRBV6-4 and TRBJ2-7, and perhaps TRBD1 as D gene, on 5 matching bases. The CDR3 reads CASSFQGRVDEQYF. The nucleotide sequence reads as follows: TGTGCCAGCAGCTTCCAAGGCAGGGTTGACGAGCAGTACTTC.